This passage covers 31 T cell receptor beta chains from one sample sequenced in a study of blood T cell repertoires in COVID-19. The assay was immunoSEQ multiplex PCR, and TCRdb's table has in-frame clones only and misses some. Of around 260,000 clones in the sample, more than 75% were seen once. The sample taken for sequencing was peripheral blood. The receptor set was obtained from a woman in her 50s with acute or convalescent COVID-19.

The chain recombines TRBV5-1 with TRBJ1-1; TRBD1 matches 10 bases. V shed 0 bases and J 10 bases; nucleotides not matched to a gene: 0. The CDR3 contains 12 residues. The germline V gene has CDR1 SGHRS and CDR2 YFSETQ. CDR3 loop: CASSLGDRGAFF. CDR3 nucleotide sequence: TGCGCCAGCAGCTTGGGGGACAGGGGAGCTTTCTTT.

The J gene is TRBJ2-1, the V gene TRBV5-6; D might be TRBD2 (6 bases). The germline V gene encodes CDR1 SGHDT and CDR2 YYEEEE. Trimming stripped 2 bases from V and 5 bases from J, with 14 bases between. This CDR3 contains 15 residues. The DNA of the CDR3 is TGTGCCAGCAGCTTTACGGGACTGGACAACAATGAGCAGTTCTTC. Translating gives CASSFTGLDNNEQFF.

The chain links TRBV15 to TRBJ2-1, with TRBD2 matching 13 bases. V lost 6 bases, J lost 4 bases, and 3 bases stayed unmatched. This CDR3 is built from 15 residues. The germline CDR1 and CDR2 sequences are LNHNV and YYDKDF (reference sequence). The CDR3 DNA sequence: TGTGCCACCAGGCCGGGACTAGCGGGATACAATGAGCAGTTCTTC. It is translated as CATRPGLAGYNEQFF.

The chain is built from TRBV5-6 and TRBJ2-7; D is perhaps TRBD1 (6 bases). The V gene's germline CDR1 is SGHDT and CDR2 YYEEEE. CDR3 length: 16 residues. Trimming shortened V by 1 base and J by 0 bases, and 14 bases separated the two germline ends. Written as DNA, the CDR3 is TGTGCCAGCAGCTTGAGGGGGATTACCCTCTCCTACGAGCAGTACTTC. Translated, it gives CASSLRGITLSYEQYF.

The chain employs TRBV27 and TRBJ1-2, with no clear D. Trimming took off 5 bases at V and 8 bases at J, with 15 bases between the two ends. The length of the CDR3 is 13 residues. Germline lookup yields CDR1 MNHEY and CDR2 SMNVEV (reference sequence). CDR3: CASSQTISGGYTF. DNA of the CDR3: TGTGCCAGCAGTCAGACAATTTCGGGAGGCTACACCTTC.

This clone was picked up one time. This chain links TRBV18 with TRBJ1-2; D remains unclear. Germline-derived CDR1 and CDR2 are KGHSH and LQKENI. V lost 5 bases and J lost 0, with 4 bases in between. The CDR3 is 12 residues long. The CDR3 is CASSGANYGYTF. In DNA, the CDR3 is TGTGCCAGCTCAGGAGCTAACTATGGCTACACCTTC.

The CDR3 reads CASRPTGGEYEQYF. CDR3 nucleotides: TGCGCCAGCAGACCGACAGGGGGCGAGTACGAGCAGTACTTC. The chain recombines TRBV10-2 with TRBJ2-7, with TRBD1 identical over 10 bases. V lost 6 bases to trimming and J lost 4 bases; unmatched junction nucleotides: 6. The CDR3 covers 14 residues. Germline V gives CDR1 WSHSY, CDR2 SAAADI.

The chain carries TRBV7-3 and TRBJ2-7; TRBD1 agrees at 9 bases. V was clipped by 5 bases and J by 5 bases; unmatched bases: 10. This CDR3 is 15 amino acids long. Germline CDR1 and CDR2: SGHTA and FQGTGA. Here the CDR3 reads CASSPTTGGWNEQYF. Here the CDR3 DNA reads TGTGCCAGCAGCCCGACGACAGGGGGGTGGAACGAGCAGTACTTC.

The CDR3 DNA sequence: TGTGCCAGCAGCCTCGGCCTTAGGGCGGGAGATCCCAATGAGCAGTTCTTC. This sequence encodes CASSLGLRAGDPNEQFF. V is TRBV3-1 (or the pseudogene TRBV3-2) and J is TRBJ2-1, with 7 positions matching TRBD2. Trimming cost V 4 bases and J 6 bases; bases outside gene matches: 15. The CDR3 runs to 17 residues. The V gene's germline CDR1 is LGHDT and CDR2 YNNKEL (reference sequence).

The rearrangement joins TRBV3-1 (or the pseudogene TRBV3-2) to TRBJ1-4; D is unresolved. The CDR3 length is 14 residues. Between the trimmed V and J ends, which lost 4 bases and 8 bases, there was a span of 14 bases. Looked up from germline, CDR1 is LGHDT and CDR2 is YNNKEL (reference sequence). The DNA of the CDR3 is TGTGCCAGCAGCCCAACCCAGTTTCCCGAAAAACTGTTTTTT. It specifies CASSPTQFPEKLFF.

This chain links TRBV7-3 with TRBJ2-2; 7 bases align to TRBD1. The V gene end was trimmed by 5 bases and the J gene end by 0 bases; junction bases not matched to a gene: 3. CDR1 and CDR2 from the germline V gene are SGHTA and FQGTGA. The CDR3 is 15 amino acids. CDR3 sequence: CASSRGTANTGELFF. CDR3 in DNA: TGTGCCAGCAGCCGTGGGACAGCGAACACCGGGGAGCTGTTTTTT.

The gene calls are TRBV4-3 and TRBJ2-1; D possibly corresponds to TRBD2 (6 bases). Trimming stripped 1 base from V and 5 bases from J, with 21 bases between. CDR1 LGHNA and CDR2 YSLEER come from the germline V gene. The CDR3 length is 18 residues. In DNA form, the CDR3 reads TGCGCCAGCAGCCAAGGGTTTAAGGGACTGAAGCTGAACAATGAGCAGTTCTTC. Its translation is CASSQGFKGLKLNNEQFF.

The chain links TRBV12-3 or TRBV12-4 to TRBJ2-1; TRBD1 is a possible D gene (8 bases). The CDR3 is made up of 13 amino acids. V lost 4 bases and J lost 9, with 13 bases in between. CDR3 loop: CASSSTGGAEQFF. The CDR3 DNA sequence: TGTGCCAGCAGTTCCACAGGGGGGGCTGAGCAGTTCTTC.

The CDR3 sequence: CATSRGLGYNEQFF. The DNA of the CDR3 is TGTGCCACCAGTAGGGGGTTGGGCTACAATGAGCAGTTCTTC. The V call is TRBV15, the J call TRBJ2-1; maybe TRBD1 (6 bases). V was shortened by 6 bases and J by 3 bases, with 12 bases between the two germline ends. Looked up from germline, CDR1 is LNHNV and CDR2 is YYDKDF (reference sequence). The CDR3 totals 14 residues.

The gene calls are TRBV5-1 and TRBJ1-4; D is perhaps TRBD1 (6 bases). The CDR3 runs 15 residues. Looked up from germline, CDR1 is SGHRS and CDR2 is YFSETQ. V lost 4 bases and J lost 3, with 13 bases in between. The CDR3 DNA reads TGCGCCAGCAGCCTAATGGACAGCTCTAATGAAAAACTGTTTTTT. This encodes CASSLMDSSNEKLFF.

The chain couples TRBV12-3 or TRBV12-4 to TRBJ1-5; possible D gene TRBD1, 5 bases. Trimming left V 6 bases short and J 7 bases short, with 13 bases between. The CDR3 is 13 amino acids. CDR3 amino acids: CASSPRGEQPQHF. The DNA for the CDR3 is TGTGCCAGCAGCCCCCGGGGGGAACAGCCCCAGCATTTT.

V usage is TRBV19 and J usage is TRBJ1-2, with D perhaps TRBD1 (5 bases). Looked up from germline, CDR1 is LNHDA and CDR2 is SQIVND (reference sequence). The CDR3 totals 15 residues. Trimming shortened V by 3 bases and J by 4 bases, and 15 bases separated the two germline ends. The CDR3 region has the DNA TGTGCCAGTAGTATCAGGAGGGACGGACCCTATGGCTACACCTTC. This translates into CASSIRRDGPYGYTF.

This sequence joins TRBV23-1 and TRBJ2-2, with D perhaps matching TRBD1 (5 bases). TRBV23-1 is placed among ORFs of uncertain function. Trimming left V 2 bases short and J 1 base short, with 20 bases between. The CDR3 runs 19 residues. The CDR3 coding sequence is TGCGCCAGCAGTCAAAGGGGTCAGGGTAGGGCAAGGAACACCGGGGAGCTGTTTTTT. Protein: CASSQRGQGRARNTGELFF.

V gene TRBV27 combines with J gene TRBJ1-4; 7 bases align to TRBD1. Germline V CDR1 and CDR2: MNHEY, SMNVEV (reference sequence). The CDR3 runs 15 residues. V gave up 5 bases and J gave up 0 bases; unmatched junction bases: 3. The CDR3 coding sequence is TGTGCCAGCAGTAGCAGGGGGGCAACTAATGAAAAACTGTTTTTT. Amino acids: CASSSRGATNEKLFF.

The gene calls are TRBV5-1 and TRBJ2-2, with D possibly TRBD1 on 7 matching bases. Looked up from germline, CDR1 is SGHRS and CDR2 is YFSETQ. Trimming stripped 4 bases from V and 9 bases from J, with 16 bases between. The CDR3 runs to 14 residues. The CDR3 sequence is CASSHLQGRRELFF. CDR3 bases: TGCGCCAGCAGCCACCTACAGGGGAGGCGGGAGCTGTTTTTT.

The chain joins TRBV19 to TRBJ1-1; D is unresolved. Germline CDR1 is LNHDA and CDR2 is SQIVND (reference sequence). V lost 7 bases and J 0 bases, leaving 12 bases between the germline ends. The CDR3 totals 14 residues. The CDR3 sequence is CASTFTGMNTEAFF. In nucleotides, the CDR3 is TGTGCCAGTACCTTTACGGGGATGAACACTGAAGCTTTCTTT.

The chain links TRBV4-2 to TRBJ1-6; D remains ambiguous. CDR1 is LGHNA and CDR2 is YNFKEQ in the germline V gene. This CDR3 has 17 amino acids. V lost 0 bases to trimming and J lost 7 bases, with 16 bases between them. The CDR3 here is CASSQEPDSGWNSPLHF. CDR3 coding DNA: TGTGCCAGCAGCCAAGAACCGGACTCCGGGTGGAATTCACCCCTCCACTTT.

This chain connects TRBV11-2 to TRBJ2-1; TRBD1 matches 8 bases. Germline values: CDR1 SGHAT, CDR2 FQNNGV. The V and J ends lost 2 bases and 10 bases, in that order; junction bases with no gene match: 7. This CDR3 comprises 14 residues. CDR3 amino acids: CASSLIGQGGEQFF. The CDR3, as DNA: TGTGCCAGCAGCTTAATAGGACAGGGAGGCGAGCAGTTCTTC.

V gene TRBV19 combines with J gene TRBJ2-5; D perhaps matches TRBD2 (6 bases). The CDR3 length is 13 residues. The germline gives CDR1 LNHDA, CDR2 SQIVND (reference sequence). V lost 0 bases to trimming and J lost 7 bases, with 9 bases between them. The chain's CDR3 is CASSIDRGGTQYF. CDR3 nucleotide sequence: TGTGCCAGTAGTATAGACCGGGGAGGGACCCAGTACTTC. The variable domain in full, with the rest retrieved from reference TRBV19 and TRBJ2-5, is DGGITQSPKYLFRKEGQNVTLSCEQNLNHDAMYWYRQDPGQGLRLIYYSQIVNDFQKGDIAEGYSVSREKKESFPLTVTSAQKNPTAFYLCASSIDRGGTQYFGPGTRLLVL.

The V call is TRBV29-1, the J call TRBJ2-3; TRBD1 matches at 9 bases. The CDR3 loop spans 16 amino acids. Germline V CDR1 and CDR2: SQVTM, ANQGSEA. Losses at the gene ends were 1 base for V and 6 bases for J; bases not matched to a gene: 11. Here the CDR3 reads CSVEGGQGTFPDTQYF. The CDR3 region has the DNA TGCAGCGTTGAAGGGGGACAGGGAACTTTTCCCGATACGCAGTATTTT.

The chain employs TRBV6-6 and TRBJ2-7, with TRBD1 matching 11 bases. The CDR3 is 14 amino acids. The V and J ends lost 2 bases and 7 bases, in that order; junction bases with no gene match: 4. Germline-derived CDR1 and CDR2 are MNHNY and SVGAGI (reference sequence). CDR3 bases: TGTGCCAGCAGTTACCACGGGACAGGGGGAGAGCAGTACTTC. This codes for CASSYHGTGGEQYF.

The V gene is TRBV7-3, the J gene TRBJ2-1; D is perhaps TRBD2 (6 bases). Germline values: CDR1 SGHTA, CDR2 FQGTGA. V shed 1 base and J shed 3 bases, with 13 bases lying between them. The CDR3 runs to 16 residues. The CDR3, as DNA: TGTGCCAGCAGCTTAAATGTCGGGAGATTCTACAATGAGCAGTTCTTC. Translated: CASSLNVGRFYNEQFF.

The J gene is TRBJ1-5, the V gene TRBV2; TRBD1 agrees at 7 bases. The germline gives CDR1 SNHLY, CDR2 FYNNEI. The CDR3 loop spans 15 amino acids. The V segment lost 6 bases and the J segment 3 bases; nucleotides outside the gene matches: 8. The CDR3 loop reads CASRAKGQYNQPQHF. The CDR3 DNA sequence: TGTGCCAGCAGGGCTAAGGGACAGTACAATCAGCCCCAGCATTTT.

CDR3 in DNA: TGTGCCAGCAGCGTCCTCCTGGGGCGGAGCACAGATACGCAGTATTTT. It specifies CASSVLLGRSTDTQYF. The V and J genes are TRBV7-9 and TRBJ2-3, with D possibly being TRBD1 (5 bases). The germline V gene encodes CDR1 SEHNR and CDR2 FQNEAQ (reference sequence). V lost 5 bases and J 0 bases, leaving 15 bases between the germline ends. This CDR3 is 16 amino acids long.

The V and J genes are TRBV14 and TRBJ2-2; 8 bases map to TRBD1. Germline loops: CDR1 SGHDN, CDR2 FVKESK. V lost 8 bases to trimming and J lost 8 bases; unmatched junction nucleotides: 19. This CDR3 contains 17 residues. The CDR3 is CASSPTIGQGGGGELFF. CDR3 nucleotides: TGTGCCAGCTCCCCCACTATCGGACAGGGAGGAGGAGGGGAGCTGTTTTTT.

The genes are TRBV15 and TRBJ1-6, with a tentative D call TRBD1 (6 bases). Germline V gene lookup returns CDR1 LNHNV and CDR2 YYDKDF (reference sequence). The CDR3 runs 14 residues. Trimming removed 0 bases at V and 14 bases at J, with 14 bases between. This CDR3 reads CATSRDPAGAALHF. The CDR3 DNA sequence: TGTGCCACCAGCAGAGATCCCGCAGGGGCGGCCCTCCACTTT. Filled out from reference TRBV15 and TRBJ1-6, the complete variable domain reads DAMVIQNPRYQVTQFGKPVTLSCSQTLNHNVMYWYQQKSSQAPKLLFHYYDKDFNNEADTPDNFQSRRPNTSFCFLDIRSPGLGDTAMYLCATSRDPAGAALHFGNGTRLTVT.